These T cell receptor beta chains were read from a single sample in a study of CD8+ T cells in alopecia areata. Data came from immunoSEQ multiplex PCR; TCRdb stores just in-frame clones and leaves some out. This table holds fewer than 110,000 clones, 80% to 90% found once. The sequencing here drew on CD8+ T cells sorted from blood, taken between weeks 30 and 35, from a patient treated with tofacitinib. The receptors here all came from a human donor with alopecia areata. Both conserved end residues are part of each CDR3. D genes are given only for firm matches. Clone size is shown for a subset of rows, as once, few, many or a class of expanded clone.

TGTGCCAGCAGCCAAGGTCGGACAGGTTTTAGGAACACTGAAGCTTTCTTT CASSQGRTGFRNTEAFF - TRBJ1-1 TRBD1 TRBV14
TGTGCCAGCAGCTCGGGACAGGCTGGAGAGCAGTACTTC CASSSGQAGEQYF - TRBJ2-7 TRBD1 TRBV13
TGTGCCTGGGGACGGACTATCTACGAGCAGTACTTC CAWGRTIYEQYF - TRBJ2-7 - TRBV30
TGTGCCAGTAGATCGGACAGGGGGCGTGTAGCTTTCTTT CASRSDRGRVAFF - TRBJ1-1 TRBD1 TRBV19
TGTGCCAGCAGTGAATACTGGACATCCTACGAGCAGTACTTC CASSEYWTSYEQYF - TRBJ2-7 - TRBV6-1
TGTGCCAGCAGTCAGGTGACAGAGACCCAGTACTTC CASSQVTETQYF - TRBJ2-5 - TRBV5-6
TGTGCCAGCAGTGAAGTGGGACAGGTCAATTCACCCCTCCACTTT CASSEVGQVNSPLHF - TRBJ1-6 TRBD1 TRBV6-1
TGTGCCAGCAGCGTCTCGGAGGGGGAGGCCAAAAACATTCAGTACTTC CASSVSEGEAKNIQYF few TRBJ2-4 - TRBV9
TGTGCCAGCCTCGAGCAGGGGAACGAGCAGTACTTC CASLEQGNEQYF few TRBJ2-7 - TRBV18
TGTGCCAGCAGCGTGGGGGACTCGACCTACGAGCAGTACTTC CASSVGDSTYEQYF - TRBJ2-7 - TRBV9
TGCGCCAGCAGCCAGAACCGGGACTCCCCCAACACCGGGGAGCTGTTTTTT CASSQNRDSPNTGELFF - TRBJ2-2 - TRBV4-1
TGTGCCAGCAGTGATTTTCAGGGGGCGCCTGAAGCTTTCTTT CASSDFQGAPEAFF - TRBJ1-1 TRBD1 TRBV2
TGCAGCGGTTGTAATGGGGAGATCAGGGATACGCAGTATTTT CSGCNGEIRDTQYF - TRBJ2-3 - TRBV29-1
TGTGCCAGCAGCTTAGCGACCGAAGAGACCCAGTACTTC CASSLATEETQYF - TRBJ2-5 - TRBV7-9
TGCAGCGTTGTTCCCCTCGGGACTAGCGGGTACAATGAGCAGTTCTTC CSVVPLGTSGYNEQFF - TRBJ2-1 TRBD2 TRBV29-1
TGTGCCTTGCATGGCTCATACGAGCAGTACTTC CALHGSYEQYF - TRBJ2-7 - TRBV30
TGTGCCAGTTTGACAGGGGGCAACTATGGCTACACCTTC CASLTGGNYGYTF once TRBJ1-2 TRBD1 TRBV2
TGTGCCAGCAGCGTAGAACTTTACAATGAGCAGTTCTTC CASSVELYNEQFF - TRBJ2-1 - TRBV9
TGTGCCAGCGGGCGGCTAAACAATGAGCAGTTCTTC CASGRLNNEQFF - TRBJ2-1 - TRBV7-9